Many counts were recorded for the clone carrying this T cell receptor (beta chain). These data belong to a study of neurological immune-mediated disorders. With 10-nucleotide random UMIs, 5'RACE was used to make the cDNA. TCRdb analysed the 5' RACE reads with MiXCR anew, one entry per CDR3 protein. Altogether roughly 80,000 distinct CDR3 sequences are present, around 6% being singletons, with the ten largest covering 7.9%. Per germline, CDR1 DFQATT and CDR2 SNEGSKA (reference sequence). The CDR3 covers 15 residues. V gave up 6 bases and J gave up 0 bases, with 16 bases separating them. Stated time point: longitudinal time-point 2.

The sequencing sample was made of PBMCs. This clonotype was obtained from a woman in her sixties or seventies with multiple sclerosis. The chain joins TRBV20-1 to TRBJ2-3, with D perhaps matching TRBD1 or TRBD2 (6 bases each). The CDR3 bases are TGCAGTGCGGGACCGGGGGCGGGGAGCACAGATACGCAGTATTTT. It specifies CSAGPGAGSTDTQYF.